Listed below are T cell receptor beta chains from one sample, sequenced in a study of blood T cell repertoires in COVID-19. Here immunoSEQ multiplex PCR was the method, and the copy in TCRdb shows in-frame clones only, minus some. The data show 300,000 to 500,000 clones, 88% seen once. Sequencing input: PBMCs or T cells enriched from blood (not recorded which). These receptors originate from a woman under 40 with acute COVID-19. CDR3s include the opening cysteine and the closing phenylalanine or tryptophan. The D gene is left open where the match is weak. Only some rows state a clone size, as once, few, many or a class for expanded clones.

D gene: TRBD1; J gene: TRBJ1-1; CDR3 length: 16; clone size: NA; V gene: TRBV15; CDR3 protein: CATSRDFGQGAPEAFF; CDR3 DNA: TGTGCCACCAGCAGAGATTTTGGACAGGGGGCCCCTGAAGCTTTCTTT
D gene: TRBD1; J gene: TRBJ1-5; CDR3 length: 18; clone size: NA; V gene: TRBV19; CDR3 protein: CASSAPPGQGAVNQPQHF; CDR3 DNA: TGTGCCAGTAGTGCCCCTCCGGGACAGGGGGCCGTAAATCAGCCCCAGCATTTT
D gene: NA; J gene: TRBJ2-7; CDR3 length: 15; clone size: NA; V gene: TRBV14; CDR3 protein: CASSHNAYSSYEQYF; CDR3 DNA: TGTGCCAGCAGCCATAACGCATATAGCTCCTACGAGCAGTACTTC
D gene: NA; J gene: TRBJ2-1; CDR3 length: 13; clone size: NA; V gene: TRBV19; CDR3 protein: CASSIRLFNEQFF; CDR3 DNA: TGTGCCAGTAGTATCCGACTCTTCAATGAGCAGTTCTTC
D gene: NA; J gene: TRBJ1-1; CDR3 length: 12; clone size: once; V gene: TRBV4-1; CDR3 protein: CASSQVDTEAFF; CDR3 DNA: TGCGCCAGCAGCCAAGTAGACACTGAAGCTTTCTTT
D gene: NA; J gene: TRBJ1-2; CDR3 length: 15; clone size: NA; V gene: TRBV27; CDR3 protein: CASSREGRTNYGYTF; CDR3 DNA: TGTGCCAGCAGTCGCGAGGGTCGAACTAACTATGGCTACACCTTC
D gene: TRBD1; J gene: TRBJ2-3; CDR3 length: 15; clone size: once; V gene: TRBV7-6; CDR3 protein: CASSLGQGVTDTQYF; CDR3 DNA: TGTGCCAGCAGCTTAGGACAGGGTGTAACAGATACGCAGTATTTT
D gene: TRBD1; J gene: TRBJ1-2; CDR3 length: 15; clone size: few; V gene: TRBV3-1/TRBV3-2; CDR3 protein: CASSQKTGTTGGYTF; CDR3 DNA: TGTGCCAGCAGCCAAAAGACAGGGACGACAGGTGGCTACACCTTC
D gene: TRBD1; J gene: TRBJ1-2; CDR3 length: 14; clone size: NA; V gene: TRBV6-1; CDR3 protein: CASSFGQVEGGYTF; CDR3 DNA: TGTGCCAGCAGTTTCGGACAGGTTGAGGGGGGCTACACCTTC
D gene: TRBD2; J gene: TRBJ2-5; CDR3 length: 15; clone size: NA; V gene: TRBV9; CDR3 protein: CASSAAAGGEGTQYF; CDR3 DNA: TGTGCCAGCAGTGCAGCAGCGGGGGGCGAGGGGACCCAGTACTTC
D gene: NA; J gene: TRBJ1-6; CDR3 length: 18; clone size: few; V gene: TRBV7-2; CDR3 protein: CASSLRSGGLQEGSPLHF; CDR3 DNA: TGTGCCAGCAGCTTAAGGAGCGGAGGACTTCAGGAGGGTTCACCCCTCCACTTT
D gene: NA; J gene: TRBJ2-1; CDR3 length: 15; clone size: NA; V gene: TRBV5-1; CDR3 protein: CASSLEAGMTNEQFF; CDR3 DNA: TGCGCCAGCAGCTTGGAGGCAGGGATGACCAATGAGCAGTTCTTC
D gene: TRBD1; J gene: TRBJ2-1; CDR3 length: 15; clone size: NA; V gene: TRBV7-2; CDR3 protein: CASSLPGQGVNEQFF; CDR3 DNA: TGTGCCAGCAGCTTGCCGGGACAGGGGGTCAATGAGCAGTTCTTC